Listed below are T cell receptor beta chains from one sample, sequenced in a study of blood T cell repertoires in COVID-19. Method: immunoSEQ multiplex PCR; TCRdb's copy keeps in-frame clones and lacks some. Among about 260,000 clones listed, around 87% were seen once. The specimen sequenced was peripheral blood. The receptors stem from a woman between 35 and 50 years old who had recovered from COVID-19. The CDR3 runs from the conserved cysteine through the conserved F or W. The D gene is left open where the match is weak. Clone size is shown for a subset of rows, as once, few, many or a class of expanded clone.

V gene,D gene,clone size,J gene,CDR3 protein,CDR3 DNA
TRBV18,-,-,TRBJ2-5,CASSSGETQYF,TGTGCCAGCTCATCAGGCGAGACCCAGTACTTC
TRBV29-1,TRBD1,few,TRBJ1-2,CSVGDRDLPNYGYTF,TGCAGCGTGGGGGACAGGGACCTTCCTAACTATGGCTACACCTTC
TRBV7-7,TRBD2,-,TRBJ2-2,CASSSTSGVTGELFF,TGTGCTAGCAGCTCCACTAGCGGGGTAACCGGGGAGCTGTTTTTT
TRBV7-9,TRBD2,-,TRBJ2-5,CASSTPKTSGPQETQYF,TGTGCCAGCAGCACCCCCAAGACTAGCGGGCCCCAAGAGACCCAGTACTTC
TRBV30,-,-,TRBJ2-3,CAWGQRQGGGTDTQYF,TGTGCCTGGGGACAACGACAGGGAGGAGGCACAGATACGCAGTATTTT
TRBV23-1,-,-,TRBJ2-7,CASSQSGDLGPYEQYF,TGCGCCAGCAGTCAATCCGGAGACCTCGGCCCCTACGAGCAGTACTTC
TRBV5-6,-,-,TRBJ1-1,CASSPRMTANTEAFF,TGTGCCAGCAGCCCTCGCATGACAGCGAACACTGAAGCTTTCTTT
TRBV6-5,TRBD1,-,TRBJ1-2,CASSSARQGTYGYTF,TGTGCCAGCAGTAGCGCTAGACAGGGCACCTATGGCTACACCTTC
TRBV2,-,-,TRBJ2-2,CASSGSSGPTGELFF,TGTGCCAGCAGTGGCTCGAGCGGTCCCACCGGGGAGCTGTTTTTT
TRBV10-2,-,-,TRBJ1-2,CASRPGGEGYGYTF,TGCGCCAGCCGGCCGGGAGGGGAAGGCTATGGCTACACCTTC
TRBV6-2/TRBV6-3,-,-,TRBJ2-7,CASSYGAGTAYEQYF,TGTGCCAGCAGTTACGGTGCGGGGACAGCCTACGAGCAGTACTTC
TRBV12-5,TRBD1,-,TRBJ1-5,CASGPGTEFYSNQPQHF,TGTGCTAGTGGTCCCGGGACAGAGTTTTATAGCAATCAGCCCCAGCATTTT
TRBV6-5,-,-,TRBJ2-7,CASSSGDRDEQYF,TGTGCCAGCAGTTCGGGGGACCGGGACGAGCAGTACTTC
TRBV7-8,TRBD1,-,TRBJ2-7,CASSLLGTEYEQYF,TGTGCCAGCAGCTTACTAGGGACAGAATACGAGCAGTACTTC
TRBV5-6,-,-,TRBJ1-2,CASSLGAGSYGYTF,TGTGCCAGCAGCTTGGGCGCAGGGTCCTATGGCTACACCTTC
TRBV12-5,TRBD1,-,TRBJ2-3,CASGLAGQGSDTQYF,TGTGCTAGTGGTTTGGCCGGACAGGGTTCAGATACGCAGTATTTT
TRBV7-9,TRBD1,-,TRBJ1-1,CASSRDRLLNTEAFF,TGTGCCAGCAGCCGGGACAGGCTATTGAACACTGAAGCTTTCTTT
TRBV20-1,TRBD1,-,TRBJ1-4,CSASSQGARGEKLFF,TGCAGTGCTAGTTCACAGGGGGCGCGTGGTGAAAAACTGTTTTTT
TRBV5-4,-,-,TRBJ2-6,CASSNRQDGANVLTF,TGTGCCAGCAGCAATAGACAGGACGGGGCCAACGTCCTGACTTTC
TRBV10-3,-,once,TRBJ2-1,CAIRETAIHNEQFF,TGTGCCATCAGGGAGACCGCGATCCACAATGAGCAGTTCTTC
TRBV24-1,-,-,TRBJ2-3,CATSVRTDGTDTQYF,TGTGCCACCAGTGTCCGGACAGACGGCACAGATACGCAGTATTTT
TRBV18,-,-,TRBJ2-7,CASSFGRLWEQYF,TGTGCCAGCTCATTTGGCCGTTTGTGGGAGCAGTACTTC
TRBV27,-,-,TRBJ2-1,CASRIGGVNNEQFF,TGTGCCAGCAGGATAGGGGGGGTGAACAATGAGCAGTTCTTC
TRBV5-1,TRBD1,-,TRBJ1-6,CASSGTVNNSPLHF,TGCGCCAGCAGCGGGACAGTCAATAATTCACCCCTCCACTTT
TRBV2,TRBD1,many,TRBJ1-6,CATRQGAYSPLHF,TGTGCGACCCGACAGGGGGCATACTCACCCCTCCACTTT
TRBV27,TRBD1,-,TRBJ1-1,CASRPSGQGVNTEAFF,TGTGCCAGCAGGCCCTCGGGACAGGGCGTGAACACTGAAGCTTTCTTT